These 17 T cell receptor beta chains share one sample of origin, sequenced in a study of T cells after somatic rescue of genetic block. The repertoire was sequenced with immunoSEQ multiplex PCR; TCRdb's copy has only in-frame clones and lacks some. The repertoire holds tens of thousands of clones, with under 95% as singletons. Material for sequencing was peripheral blood mononuclear cells (PBMCs). The receptors were gathered from a man aged 35 to 55.

Only one count was recorded for this clone. The V gene is TRBV2, the J gene TRBJ2-2; 9 bases align to TRBD2. Germline V lookup: CDR1 SNHLY, CDR2 FYNNEI. This CDR3 is 15 amino acids long. The V and J ends lost 9 bases and 5 bases, in that order; junction bases with no gene match: 10. This CDR3 reads CARGLAGRRTGELFF. CDR3 coding DNA: TGTGCCAGAGGGCTAGCGGGAAGAAGGACCGGGGAGCTGTTTTTT.

The chain has TRBV19 and TRBJ1-3, with unresolved D. CDR1 is LNHDA, CDR2 SQIVND, per germline (reference sequence). The CDR3 is made up of 15 amino acids. V lost 3 bases to trimming and J lost 0 bases, with 9 bases between them. The CDR3 DNA is TGTGCCAGTAGTATCGAGGCGAGCTCTGGAAACACCATATATTTT. This gives the protein CASSIEASSGNTIYF.

The rearrangement links TRBV4-2 to TRBJ1-1; D is unresolved. The V gene lost 8 bases and the J gene lost 6 bases, with 19 bases spanning the gap. This CDR3 comprises 14 residues. Germline CDR1 reads LGHNA; CDR2 reads YNFKEQ. The CDR3 here is CASRIGPGLSEAFF. The CDR3 DNA sequence: TGTGCCAGCCGTATAGGACCTGGGCTCTCTGAAGCTTTCTTT.

V gene TRBV27 combines with J gene TRBJ2-7; 7 bases agree with TRBD2. The CDR3 totals 14 residues. In germline, CDR1 is MNHEY, CDR2 SMNVEV (reference sequence). The V and J ends lost 7 bases and 0 bases, in that order; junction bases with no gene match: 6. This CDR3 reads CASNRAGSSYEQYF. The CDR3 DNA reads TGTGCCAGCAACCGAGCGGGAAGCTCCTACGAGCAGTACTTC.

The chain has TRBV7-2 and TRBJ1-5; D not resolved. The germline V gene has CDR1 SGHTA and CDR2 FQGNSA. Trimming took off 5 bases at V and 1 base at J, with 12 bases between the two ends. The CDR3 length is 15 residues. As DNA, the CDR3 is TGTGCCAGCAGCCTACACGGGAAGAGCAATCAGCCCCAGCATTTT. Protein product: CASSLHGKSNQPQHF. Full variable domain (remainder filled in from reference TRBV7-2 and TRBJ1-5): GAGVSQSPSNKVTEKGKDVELRCDPISGHTALYWYRQSLGQGLEFLIYFQGNSAPDKSGLPSDRFSAERTGGSVSTLTIQRTQQEDSAVYLCASSLHGKSNQPQHFGDGTRLSIL.

V gene TRBV4-1 combines with J gene TRBJ2-1; D is uncertain. The germline gives CDR1 MGHRA, CDR2 YSYEKL. V was cut by 2 bases and J by 7 bases, with 6 bases left in between. The CDR3 is 12 residues long. The CDR3 reads CASSQPRNEQFF. CDR3 sequence (DNA): TGCGCCAGCAGCCAACCACGAAATGAGCAGTTCTTC.

This chain connects TRBV5-1 to TRBJ2-5, with 8 bases identical to TRBD2. Trimming at V came to 0 bases and at J to 4 bases, leaving 8 bases not matched to a gene. CDR3 length: 16 residues. The germline CDR1 and CDR2 sequences are SGHRS and YFSETQ. The CDR3 sequence is CASSLGSGDGSETQYF. In DNA form, the CDR3 reads TGCGCCAGCAGCTTGGGTAGCGGGGATGGATCAGAGACCCAGTACTTC.

This chain joins TRBV7-9 and TRBJ2-1; 10 bases match TRBD1. Germline V gives CDR1 SEHNR, CDR2 FQNEAQ (reference sequence). J lost 7 bases, V lost 5 bases, and 11 bases had no gene match. The CDR3 is 16 amino acids. CDR3 nucleotides: TGTGCCAGCAGCCCACGGACAGGGGGAAGAAAAAATGAGCAGTTCTTC. Its translation is CASSPRTGGRKNEQFF.

The CDR3 DNA reads TGTGCCAGCAGGTCTCCGACAGGGCTCAACGGGGACACTGAAGCTTTCTTT. Translated: CASRSPTGLNGDTEAFF. The rearrangement uses TRBV2 and TRBJ1-1; 7 bases map to TRBD1. V gave up 6 bases and J gave up 3 bases; unmatched junction bases: 16. Germline V gives CDR1 SNHLY, CDR2 FYNNEI. This CDR3 is built from 17 residues.

The chain uses TRBV19 and TRBJ1-5; a possible D gene is TRBD1 (5 bases). Trimming shortened V by 7 bases and J by 5 bases, and 9 bases separated the two germline ends. Germline-derived CDR1 and CDR2 are LNHDA and SQIVND (reference sequence). The CDR3 is 12 amino acids. CDR3 DNA: TGTGCCAGTACAGCGGGGGATCAGCCCCAGCATTTT. Amino acids: CASTAGDQPQHF.

This clone was recorded a few times. The V call is TRBV20-1, the J call TRBJ1-1, with unresolved D. This CDR3 has 11 amino acids. Germline V gives CDR1 DFQATT, CDR2 SNEGSKA (reference sequence). V shed 6 bases and J shed 6 bases, with 11 bases lying between them. CDR3 nucleotides: TGCAGTGCCCAGGTTGTTTCTGAAGCTTTCTTT. Translation gives CSAQVVSEAFF.

CDR3 bases: TGTGCCAGTAGTCCGGACAGGGAAATCTACAATGAGCAGTTCTTC. It translates to CASSPDREIYNEQFF. V and J are TRBV19 and TRBJ2-1; 8 bases align to TRBD1. Losses at the gene ends were 5 bases for V and 3 bases for J; bases not matched to a gene: 6. The CDR3 length is 15 residues. Germline loops: CDR1 LNHDA, CDR2 SQIVND (reference sequence).

The CDR3 region has the DNA TGTGCCAGTAGTATAGGGGATGAAGGGGGCGTTGGGTACGAGCAGTACTTC. Residues: CASSIGDEGGVGYEQYF. The chain joins TRBV19 to TRBJ2-7, with TRBD1 identical over 7 bases. The CDR3 has 17 residues. CDR1 is LNHDA, CDR2 SQIVND, per germline (reference sequence). Trimming removed 1 base from V and 4 bases from J; junction bases left unmatched: 13.

This clone was found once. The chain couples TRBV19 to TRBJ1-3, with 11 bases that match TRBD1. The CDR3 is 16 residues long. V shed 5 bases, J shed 2 bases, and the junction held 5 bases outside the gene matches. CDR1 is LNHDA and CDR2 is SQIVND in the germline V gene (reference sequence). Here the CDR3 reads CASSAWTGGTGNTIYF. CDR3 nucleotide sequence: TGTGCCAGTAGTGCCTGGACAGGGGGCACTGGAAACACCATATATTTT.

The chain joins TRBV11-3 to TRBJ2-2; D is perhaps TRBD2 (5 bases). The V gene's germline CDR1 is SGHNT and CDR2 YENEEA. V gave up 7 bases and J gave up 7 bases, with 10 bases separating them. The CDR3 extends over 12 amino acids. This CDR3 is CASNSAGGELFF. The CDR3 nucleotides read TGTGCCAGCAATAGCGCCGGCGGGGAGCTGTTTTTT.

The rearrangement uses TRBV11-3 and TRBJ2-1; 9 bases line up with TRBD2. The CDR3 runs 14 residues. Germline lookup yields CDR1 SGHNT and CDR2 YENEEA. V was pared by 5 bases and J by 9 bases, with 8 bases of the junction left unmatched. Here the CDR3 DNA reads TGTGCCAGCAGCCCAAGCGGGGGGCGGGGTGAGCAGTTCTTC. Residues: CASSPSGGRGEQFF.

The rearrangement joins TRBV7-8 to TRBJ2-7; 8 nucleotides match TRBD1. Germline-derived CDR1 and CDR2 are SGHVS and FQNEAQ. Trimming took 9 bases from V and 3 from J; bases not matched to a gene: 7. The CDR3 has 13 amino acids. CDR3 bases: TGTGCCAGTACCGACGGACAGGGCTACGAGCAGTACTTC. Translating it yields CASTDGQGYEQYF.